These T cell receptor beta chains were read from a single sample in a study of sequential checkpoint blockade in melanoma. Sequenced by immunoSEQ multiplex PCR; TCRdb stores in-frame clones only, minus some. The top ten hold 11% of the sample, which has 20,000 to 25,000 clones, roughly 78% seen once. Sequences were derived from CD8+ T cells sorted from blood (inferred from file names), sampled from a patient given nivolumab and ipilimumab in sequence. The source of these receptors is a human donor with melanoma. Each CDR3 is given with its conserved first and last residue. Each record gives: CDR3 length, J gene, D gene, V gene, clone size, CDR3 protein, CDR3 DNA. A D gene is named only where the DNA matches it firmly. A clone size is listed for some rows: how often the clone was seen (once, few, many), or a class if it is expanded.

cdr3_length: 15
j_call: TRBJ2-7
d_call: TRBD2
v_call: TRBV6-5
clone_size: -
cdr3_aa: CASSYFSGKSYEQYF
cdr3_nt: TGTGCCAGCAGTTACTTTAGCGGGAAATCCTACGAGCAGTACTTC

cdr3_length: 18
j_call: TRBJ1-2
d_call: -
v_call: TRBV28
clone_size: once
cdr3_aa: CASSLWSGSSGTTYGYTF
cdr3_nt: TGTGCCAGCAGTTTATGGTCGGGAAGCTCCGGGACTACCTATGGCTACACCTTC

cdr3_length: 17
j_call: TRBJ2-3
d_call: -
v_call: TRBV19
clone_size: -
cdr3_aa: CASSMSTRQYNTDTQYF
cdr3_nt: TGTGCCAGTAGTATGTCAACGAGGCAATATAACACAGATACGCAGTATTTT

cdr3_length: 16
j_call: TRBJ1-3
d_call: -
v_call: TRBV6-1
clone_size: -
cdr3_aa: CASSETLTGKGNTIYF
cdr3_nt: TGTGCCAGCAGTGAAACTTTGACAGGAAAAGGAAACACCATATATTTT

cdr3_length: 15
j_call: TRBJ2-7
d_call: -
v_call: TRBV19
clone_size: -
cdr3_aa: CASSIVPDRMREQYF
cdr3_nt: TGTGCCAGTAGTATTGTCCCGGATAGGATGAGGGAGCAGTACTTC

cdr3_length: 14
j_call: TRBJ2-5
d_call: TRBD1
v_call: TRBV29-1
clone_size: -
cdr3_aa: CSVAGTALGETQYF
cdr3_nt: TGCAGCGTGGCCGGGACAGCCTTAGGGGAGACCCAGTACTTC

cdr3_length: 14
j_call: TRBJ2-3
d_call: -
v_call: TRBV7-3
clone_size: once
cdr3_aa: CASSYGGGTDTQYF
cdr3_nt: TGTGCCAGCAGCTACGGAGGGGGCACAGATACGCAGTATTTT

cdr3_length: 14
j_call: TRBJ1-1
d_call: -
v_call: TRBV5-5
clone_size: -
cdr3_aa: CASSLGRGNTEAFF
cdr3_nt: TGTGCCAGCAGCTTGGGTAGGGGGAACACTGAAGCTTTCTTT

cdr3_length: 13
j_call: TRBJ1-1
d_call: -
v_call: TRBV2
clone_size: -
cdr3_aa: CASREGIYTEAFF
cdr3_nt: TGTGCCAGCAGAGAGGGTATATACACTGAAGCTTTCTTT

cdr3_length: 19
j_call: TRBJ2-1
d_call: TRBD2
v_call: TRBV28
clone_size: -
cdr3_aa: CASSQIGLAGPRFYNEQFF
cdr3_nt: TGTGCCAGCAGCCAAATTGGACTAGCGGGACCCCGTTTCTACAATGAGCAGTTCTTC

cdr3_length: 14
j_call: TRBJ2-2
d_call: -
v_call: TRBV5-1
clone_size: -
cdr3_aa: CASSLASVSGELFF
cdr3_nt: TGCGCCAGCAGCTTAGCTAGCGTTAGCGGGGAGCTGTTTTTT

cdr3_length: 16
j_call: TRBJ2-3
d_call: TRBD1
v_call: TRBV2
clone_size: -
cdr3_aa: CASSNRGQLTTDTQYF
cdr3_nt: TGTGCCAGCAGTAACAGGGGACAGCTAACCACAGATACGCAGTATTTT

cdr3_length: 13
j_call: TRBJ1-3
d_call: -
v_call: TRBV5-1
clone_size: -
cdr3_aa: CASSLIAGNTIYF
cdr3_nt: TGCGCCAGCAGCTTGATAGCGGGGAACACCATATATTTT

cdr3_length: 15
j_call: TRBJ2-1
d_call: TRBD2
v_call: TRBV7-9
clone_size: -
cdr3_aa: CASSSASGRNNEQFF
cdr3_nt: TGTGCCAGCAGCTCAGCTAGCGGGAGGAACAATGAGCAGTTCTTC

cdr3_length: 11
j_call: TRBJ2-1
d_call: -
v_call: TRBV29-1
clone_size: -
cdr3_aa: CSVVASNEQFF
cdr3_nt: TGCAGCGTTGTAGCCAGCAATGAGCAGTTCTTC

cdr3_length: 15
j_call: TRBJ1-5
d_call: -
v_call: TRBV18
clone_size: -
cdr3_aa: CASSPPGGSNQPQHF
cdr3_nt: TGTGCCAGCTCACCACCGGGGGGTAGCAATCAGCCCCAGCATTTT

cdr3_length: 15
j_call: TRBJ2-7
d_call: TRBD1
v_call: TRBV28
clone_size: -
cdr3_aa: CASRRSGTGTYEQYF
cdr3_nt: TGTGCCAGCAGAAGATCCGGGACAGGGACCTACGAGCAGTACTTC

cdr3_length: 15
j_call: TRBJ2-1
d_call: TRBD2
v_call: TRBV30
clone_size: -
cdr3_aa: CAWSVLAGVYNEQFF
cdr3_nt: TGTGCCTGGAGTGTTCTAGCGGGAGTCTACAATGAGCAGTTCTTC

cdr3_length: 14
j_call: TRBJ1-1
d_call: TRBD1
v_call: TRBV11-2
clone_size: -
cdr3_aa: CASSLVQRQGEAFF
cdr3_nt: TGTGCCAGCAGCTTAGTTCAAAGACAGGGTGAGGCTTTCTTT

cdr3_length: 14
j_call: TRBJ2-5
d_call: TRBD1
v_call: TRBV7-2
clone_size: -
cdr3_aa: CASSSGGQGETQYF
cdr3_nt: TGTGCCAGCAGCTCGGGGGGACAGGGGGAGACCCAGTACTTC

cdr3_length: 13
j_call: TRBJ1-5
d_call: -
v_call: TRBV7-9
clone_size: once
cdr3_aa: CASSSSGGEPQHF
cdr3_nt: TGTGCCAGCAGCTCGTCGGGGGGCGAGCCCCAGCATTTT

cdr3_length: 19
j_call: TRBJ1-3
d_call: -
v_call: TRBV12-5
clone_size: -
cdr3_aa: CASGLVSDIPTSSGNTIYF
cdr3_nt: TGTGCTAGTGGTTTGGTATCCGACATCCCGACTAGCTCTGGAAACACCATATATTTT

cdr3_length: 15
j_call: TRBJ2-1
d_call: -
v_call: TRBV5-5
clone_size: -
cdr3_aa: CASSLELALFNEQFF
cdr3_nt: TGTGCCAGCAGCTTGGAACTAGCTTTATTCAATGAGCAGTTCTTC

cdr3_length: 15
j_call: TRBJ2-1
d_call: -
v_call: TRBV11-3
clone_size: -
cdr3_aa: CASSLRGREGYEQFF
cdr3_nt: TGTGCCAGCAGCCTAAGGGGGAGGGAAGGGTATGAGCAGTTCTTC

cdr3_length: 14
j_call: TRBJ2-6
d_call: -
v_call: TRBV2
clone_size: -
cdr3_aa: CASSGLSGANVLTF
cdr3_nt: TGTGCCAGCAGTGGGCTCTCTGGGGCCAACGTCCTGACTTTC

cdr3_length: 14
j_call: TRBJ1-6
d_call: -
v_call: TRBV28
clone_size: once
cdr3_aa: CASSPTPRDSPLHF
cdr3_nt: TGTGCCAGCAGTCCCACCCCCAGGGATTCACCCCTCCACTTT

cdr3_length: 15
j_call: TRBJ2-7
d_call: TRBD2
v_call: TRBV7-9
clone_size: -
cdr3_aa: CASSPGLAGSYEQYF
cdr3_nt: TGTGCCAGCAGCCCAGGACTAGCGGGAAGCTACGAGCAGTACTTC

cdr3_length: 14
j_call: TRBJ1-2
d_call: -
v_call: TRBV30
clone_size: -
cdr3_aa: CAWSEFGGSYGYTF
cdr3_nt: TGTGCCTGGAGTGAGTTTGGGGGGAGCTATGGCTACACCTTC